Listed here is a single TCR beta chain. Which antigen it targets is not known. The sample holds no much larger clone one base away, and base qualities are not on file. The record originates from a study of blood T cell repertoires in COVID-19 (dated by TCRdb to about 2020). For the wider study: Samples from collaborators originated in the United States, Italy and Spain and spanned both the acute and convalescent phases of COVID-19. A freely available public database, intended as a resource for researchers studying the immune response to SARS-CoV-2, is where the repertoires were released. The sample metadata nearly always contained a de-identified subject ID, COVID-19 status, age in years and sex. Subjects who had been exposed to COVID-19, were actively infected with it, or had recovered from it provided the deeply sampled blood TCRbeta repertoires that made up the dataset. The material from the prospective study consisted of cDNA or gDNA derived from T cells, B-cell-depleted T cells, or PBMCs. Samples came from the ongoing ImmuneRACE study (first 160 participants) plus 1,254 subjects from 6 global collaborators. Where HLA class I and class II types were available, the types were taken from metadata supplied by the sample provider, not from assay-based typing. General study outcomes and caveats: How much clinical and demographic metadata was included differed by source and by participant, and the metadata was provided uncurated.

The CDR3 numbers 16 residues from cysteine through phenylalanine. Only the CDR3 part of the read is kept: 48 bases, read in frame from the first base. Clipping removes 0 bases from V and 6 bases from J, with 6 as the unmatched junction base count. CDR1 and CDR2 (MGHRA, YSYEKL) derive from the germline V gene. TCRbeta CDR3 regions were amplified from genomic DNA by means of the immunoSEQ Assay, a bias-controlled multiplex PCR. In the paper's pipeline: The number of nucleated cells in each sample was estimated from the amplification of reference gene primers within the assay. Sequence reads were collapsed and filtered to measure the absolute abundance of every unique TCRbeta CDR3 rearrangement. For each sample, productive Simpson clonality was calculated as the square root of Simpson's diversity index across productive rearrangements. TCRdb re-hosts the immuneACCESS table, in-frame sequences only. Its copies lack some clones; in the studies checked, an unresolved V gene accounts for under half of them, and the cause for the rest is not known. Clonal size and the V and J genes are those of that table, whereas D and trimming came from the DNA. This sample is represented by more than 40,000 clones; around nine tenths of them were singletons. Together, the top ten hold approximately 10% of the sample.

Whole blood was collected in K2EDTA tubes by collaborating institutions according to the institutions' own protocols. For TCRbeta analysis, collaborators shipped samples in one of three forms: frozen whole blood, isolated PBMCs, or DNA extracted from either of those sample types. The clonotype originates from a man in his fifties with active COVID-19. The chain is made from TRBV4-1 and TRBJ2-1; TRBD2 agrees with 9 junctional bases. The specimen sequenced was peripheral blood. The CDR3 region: CASSQDRASGANEQFF. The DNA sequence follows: TGCGCCAGCAGCCAAGATAGGGCTAGCGGGGCCAATGAGCAGTTCTTC.